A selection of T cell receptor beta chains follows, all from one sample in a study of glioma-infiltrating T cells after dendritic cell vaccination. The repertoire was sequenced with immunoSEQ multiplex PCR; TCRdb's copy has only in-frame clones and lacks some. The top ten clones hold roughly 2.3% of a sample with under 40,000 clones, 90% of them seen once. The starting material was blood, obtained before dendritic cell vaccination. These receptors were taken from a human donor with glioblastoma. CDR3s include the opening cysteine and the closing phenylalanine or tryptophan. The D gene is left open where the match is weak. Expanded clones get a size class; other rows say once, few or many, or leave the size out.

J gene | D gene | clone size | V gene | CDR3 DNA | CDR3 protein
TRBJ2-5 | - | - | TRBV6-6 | TGTGCCAGCAGTTTTGGCAGTCACCAAGAGACCCAGTACTTC | CASSFGSHQETQYF
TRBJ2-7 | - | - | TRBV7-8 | TGTGCCAGCAGCGGGGACATTCACCACGAGCAGTACTTC | CASSGDIHHEQYF
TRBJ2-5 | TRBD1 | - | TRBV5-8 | TGTGCCAGCAGCCCCGAGACAGGGGGTAAAGAGACCCAGTACTTC | CASSPETGGKETQYF
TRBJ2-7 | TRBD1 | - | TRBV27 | TGTGCCAGCAGTTCGGGACAGGGGGCTTCCTACGAGCAGTACTTC | CASSSGQGASYEQYF
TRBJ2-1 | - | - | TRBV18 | TGTGCCAGCTCACCAGGTGCGGGGATCGGTGAGCAGTTCTTC | CASSPGAGIGEQFF
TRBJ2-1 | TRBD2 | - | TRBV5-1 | TGCGCCAGCAGCCGCGTGCCCCGGACTAGCGGGGTCAATGAGCAGTTCTTC | CASSRVPRTSGVNEQFF
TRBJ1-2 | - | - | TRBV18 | TGTGCCAGCTCACCGGCATCTAACTATGGCTACACCTTC | CASSPASNYGYTF
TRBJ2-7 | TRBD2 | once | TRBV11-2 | TGTGCCAGCAGCCCGCGGACTAGCGGGGGTCCCTACGAGCAGTACTTC | CASSPRTSGGPYEQYF
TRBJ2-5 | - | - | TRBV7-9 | TGTGCCAGCAGCCCCCTTGGGGCCTTCCAAGAGACCCAGTACTTC | CASSPLGAFQETQYF
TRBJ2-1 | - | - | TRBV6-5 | TGTGCCAGCAGTTGGGGGGGGGCGAAATTCAATGAGCAGTTCTTC | CASSWGGAKFNEQFF
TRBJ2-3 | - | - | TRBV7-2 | TGTGCCAGCAGCTTGACGCAGGCCACAGATACGCAGTATTTT | CASSLTQATDTQYF
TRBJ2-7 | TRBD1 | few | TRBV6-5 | TGTGCCAGCGGGGTACAGGGGACCGAGCAGTACTTC | CASGVQGTEQYF
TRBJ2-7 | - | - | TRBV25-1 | TGTGCCAGTAGCGTAGCGCAAACTCAGTACTTC | CASSVAQTQYF
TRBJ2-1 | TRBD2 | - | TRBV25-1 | TGTGCCAGCAGGCCTAGACCGGGACTAGCGGGGGGCGGCTATGAGCAGTTCTTC | CASRPRPGLAGGGYEQFF
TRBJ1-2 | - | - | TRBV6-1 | TGTGCCAGCAACCCTCCCCCGAGGGATAACTATGGCTACACCTTC | CASNPPPRDNYGYTF
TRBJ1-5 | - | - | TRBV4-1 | TGCGCCAGCAGCCAAGTGGGGACAACTAATCAGCCCCAGCATTTT | CASSQVGTTNQPQHF
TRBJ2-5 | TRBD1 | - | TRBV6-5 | TGTGCCAGTACCCGGGACAGGGTGTACCAAGAGACCCAGTACTTC | CASTRDRVYQETQYF
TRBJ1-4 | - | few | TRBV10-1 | TGCGCCAGCAGTGAGGAGGCCCCGGGTGGTGCAACTAATGAAAAACTGTTTTTT | CASSEEAPGGATNEKLFF
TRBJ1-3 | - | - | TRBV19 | TGTGCCAGTAGTGCCCCCTCTTTGAGCGGCCGAAAAACTCCTGGAAACACCATATATTTT | CASSAPSLSGRKTPGNTIYF
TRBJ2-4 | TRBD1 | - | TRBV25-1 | TGTGCCAGCAGTCCTGGGGGGACAGGGCTTATGAAAAACATTCAGTACTTC | CASSPGGTGLMKNIQYF
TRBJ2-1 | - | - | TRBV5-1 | TGCGCCAGCAGCTTGGCCCCCGGGGGCTCCTACAATGAGCAGTTCTTC | CASSLAPGGSYNEQFF
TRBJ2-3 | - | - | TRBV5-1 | TGCGCCAGCAGCCAGACATCTACCCTCACAGATACGCAGTATTTT | CASSQTSTLTDTQYF
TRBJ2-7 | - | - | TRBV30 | TGTGCCTGGAGTGGGCTGGGAGCCTACGAGCAGTACTTC | CAWSGLGAYEQYF
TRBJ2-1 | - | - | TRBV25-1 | TGTGCCAGCAGTGGGCCCTCGTATGGGGGCAACTACAATGAGCAGTTCTTC | CASSGPSYGGNYNEQFF
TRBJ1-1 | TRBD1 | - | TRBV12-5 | TGTGCTAGTGGCCCCGGGACAGGGGCCACTGAAGCTTTCTTT | CASGPGTGATEAFF
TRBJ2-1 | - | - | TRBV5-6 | TGTGCCAGCAGCTTGGCCGGGGGTAATCGGCAGTTCTTC | CASSLAGGNRQFF
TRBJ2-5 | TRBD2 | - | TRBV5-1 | TGCGCCAGCAGCAAGCGACTAGCGGGGGGGGAAGAGACCCAGTACTTC | CASSKRLAGGEETQYF
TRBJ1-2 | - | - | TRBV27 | TGTGCCAGCAGTTTAGCCACAGGGTTTGGCTACACCTTC | CASSLATGFGYTF
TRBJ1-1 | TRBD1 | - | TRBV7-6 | TGTGCCAGCAGCGCCGCAGGGGGTACTGAAGCTTTCTTT | CASSAAGGTEAFF
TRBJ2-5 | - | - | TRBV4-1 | TGCGCCAGCAGCCAGATATTAGCTTCGGGAGAGACCCAGTACTTC | CASSQILASGETQYF
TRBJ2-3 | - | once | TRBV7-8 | TGTGCCAGCAGCCGCCGGGCAAGGGGTCTAGACGGAGATACGCAGTATTTT | CASSRRARGLDGDTQYF
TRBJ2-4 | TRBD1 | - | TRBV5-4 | TGTGCCAGCAGCCGACGACAGGGTGCATTAGAAAACATTCAGTACTTC | CASSRRQGALENIQYF
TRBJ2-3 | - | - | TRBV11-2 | TGTGCCAGCAGCTTCGATCGGACAGATACGCAGTATTTT | CASSFDRTDTQYF
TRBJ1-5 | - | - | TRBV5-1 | TGCGCCAGCGCTAAGGACAGTTCCCTCAATCAGCCCCAGCATTTT | CASAKDSSLNQPQHF